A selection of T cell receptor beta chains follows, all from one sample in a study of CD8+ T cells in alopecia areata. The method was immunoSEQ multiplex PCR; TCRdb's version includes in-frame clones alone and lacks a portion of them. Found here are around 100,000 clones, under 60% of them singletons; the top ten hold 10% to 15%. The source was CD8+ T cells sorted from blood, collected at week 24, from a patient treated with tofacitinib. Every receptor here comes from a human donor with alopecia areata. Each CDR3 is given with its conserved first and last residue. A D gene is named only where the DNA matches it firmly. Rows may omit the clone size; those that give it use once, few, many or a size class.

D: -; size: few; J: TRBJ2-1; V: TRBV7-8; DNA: TGTGCCAGCAGTGGCCAGGGGAGGCTCAATGAGCAGTTCTTC; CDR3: CASSGQGRLNEQFF
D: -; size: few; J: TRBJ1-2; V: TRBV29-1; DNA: TGCAGCGTTGGGCAGCTCGAGAATGGCTACACCTTC; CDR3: CSVGQLENGYTF
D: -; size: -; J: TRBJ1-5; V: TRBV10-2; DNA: TGCGCCAGCAGTTTCGGGGTGAGGGATCAGCCCCAGCATTTT; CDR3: CASSFGVRDQPQHF
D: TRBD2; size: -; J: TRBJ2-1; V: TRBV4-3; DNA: TGCGCCAGCAGCCAAGCTCCACTAGCGGGGGGCCCTTCGGATGAGCAGTTCTTC; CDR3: CASSQAPLAGGPSDEQFF
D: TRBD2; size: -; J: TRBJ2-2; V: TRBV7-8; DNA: TGTGCCAGCAGCTCCACTAGCGGGAACACCGGGGAGCTGTTTTTT; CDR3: CASSSTSGNTGELFF
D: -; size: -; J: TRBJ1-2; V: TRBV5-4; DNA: TGTGCCAGCAGCTTAGAACCAGGGGACATCTATGGCTACACCTTC; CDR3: CASSLEPGDIYGYTF
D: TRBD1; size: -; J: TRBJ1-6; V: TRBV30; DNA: TGTGCCTGGAGCACAGGGGTGGCGAATTCACCCCTCCACTTT; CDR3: CAWSTGVANSPLHF
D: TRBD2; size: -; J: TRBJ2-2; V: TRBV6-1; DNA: TGTGCCAGCAGTGATCCCCTAGCGGGGAGGACGTACACCGGGGAGCTGTTTTTT; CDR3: CASSDPLAGRTYTGELFF
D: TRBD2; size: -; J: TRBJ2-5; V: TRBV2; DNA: TGTGCCAGCGACGGGGGGCAAGAGACCCAGTACTTC; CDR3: CASDGGQETQYF
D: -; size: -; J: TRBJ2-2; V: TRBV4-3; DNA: TGCGCCAGCAGCCCAAGTTCGGAGACCGTGAACACCGGGGAGCTGTTTTTT; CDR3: CASSPSSETVNTGELFF
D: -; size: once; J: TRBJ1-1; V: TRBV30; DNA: TGTGCCTGGAGTGTTGGACAAGAGAACACTGAAGCTTTCTTT; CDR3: CAWSVGQENTEAFF
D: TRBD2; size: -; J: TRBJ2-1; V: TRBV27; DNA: TGTGCCAGCAGGTGGGGGGGCTCCTACAATGAGCAGTTCTTC; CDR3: CASRWGGSYNEQFF
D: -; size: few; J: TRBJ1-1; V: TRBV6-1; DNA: TGTGCCAGCATCCGAGGAAGTTGGGCTTTCTTT; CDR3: CASIRGSWAFF
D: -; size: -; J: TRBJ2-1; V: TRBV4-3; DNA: TGCGCCAGCAGCCACGGGTCTGAAGGTGAGCAGTTCTTC; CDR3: CASSHGSEGEQFF
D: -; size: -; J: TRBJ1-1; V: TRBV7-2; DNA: TGTGCCAGCATGGAGGCCTGGGACACTGAAGCTTTCTTT; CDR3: CASMEAWDTEAFF
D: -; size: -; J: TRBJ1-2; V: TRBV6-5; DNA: TGTGCCAGCAGTTACCTGCTCTCGGGGTTCGGAGATGGCTACACCTTC; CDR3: CASSYLLSGFGDGYTF
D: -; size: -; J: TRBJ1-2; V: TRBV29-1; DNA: TGCAGCGTTGAAGGCAGGGCGAGAGGCTACACCTTC; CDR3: CSVEGRARGYTF
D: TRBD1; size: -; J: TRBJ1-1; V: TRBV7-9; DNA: TGTGCCAGCAGCTGGGACAGGGGCACTGAAGCTTTCTTT; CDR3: CASSWDRGTEAFF
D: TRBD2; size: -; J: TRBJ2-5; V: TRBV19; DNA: TGTGCCAGTAGTGTGGCGGGGGGGTTCAGCGAGACCCAGTACTTC; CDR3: CASSVAGGFSETQYF
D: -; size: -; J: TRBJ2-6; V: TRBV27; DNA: TGTGCCAGCAGTTTAGGACGGATCTTGGCTGGGGCCAACGTCCTGACTTTC; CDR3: CASSLGRILAGANVLTF
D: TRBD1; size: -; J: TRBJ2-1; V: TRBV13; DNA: TGTGCCAGCAGCGTGGACAGGGCCAATGAGCAGTTCTTC; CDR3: CASSVDRANEQFF
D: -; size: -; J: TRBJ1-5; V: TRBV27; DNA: TGTGCCAGCAGTTTGGCAGGAGTGAATCAGCCCCAGCATTTT; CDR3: CASSLAGVNQPQHF
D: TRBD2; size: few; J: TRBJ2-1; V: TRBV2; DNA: TGTGCCAGCAGTGAATGGAGCGGGGCCAACAATGAGCAGTTCTTC; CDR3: CASSEWSGANNEQFF